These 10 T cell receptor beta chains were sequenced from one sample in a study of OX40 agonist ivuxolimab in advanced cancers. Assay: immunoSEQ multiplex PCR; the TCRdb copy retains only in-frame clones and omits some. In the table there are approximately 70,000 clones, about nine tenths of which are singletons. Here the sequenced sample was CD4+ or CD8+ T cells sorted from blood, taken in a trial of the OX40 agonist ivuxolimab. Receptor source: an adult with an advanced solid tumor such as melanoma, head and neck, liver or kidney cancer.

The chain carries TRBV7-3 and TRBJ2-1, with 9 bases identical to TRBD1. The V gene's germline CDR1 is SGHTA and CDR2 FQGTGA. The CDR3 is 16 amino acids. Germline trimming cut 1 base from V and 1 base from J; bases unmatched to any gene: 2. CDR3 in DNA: TGTGCCAGCAGCTTAAATGGACAGGGGTCCTACAATGAGCAGTTCTTC. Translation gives CASSLNGQGSYNEQFF.

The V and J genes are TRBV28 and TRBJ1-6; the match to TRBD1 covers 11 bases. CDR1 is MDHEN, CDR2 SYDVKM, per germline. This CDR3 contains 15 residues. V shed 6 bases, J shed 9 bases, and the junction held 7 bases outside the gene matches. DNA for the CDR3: TGTGCCAGCAGCTCTGGACAGGGGGCCTCTTCACCCCTCCACTTT. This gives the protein CASSSGQGASSPLHF.

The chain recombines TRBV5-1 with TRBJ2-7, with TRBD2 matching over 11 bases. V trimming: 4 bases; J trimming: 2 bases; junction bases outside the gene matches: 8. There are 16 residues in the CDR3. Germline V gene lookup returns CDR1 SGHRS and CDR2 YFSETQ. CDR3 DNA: TGCGCCAGCAGCCCACGTACTAGCGGGGGAACCTACGAGCAGTACTTC. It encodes CASSPRTSGGTYEQYF.

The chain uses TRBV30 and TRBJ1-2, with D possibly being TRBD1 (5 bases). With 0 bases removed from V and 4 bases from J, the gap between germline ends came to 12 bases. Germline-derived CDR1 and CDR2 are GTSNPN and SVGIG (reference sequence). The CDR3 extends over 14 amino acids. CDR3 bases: TGTGCCTGGAGTGTCCCAGGGTTTCTCTATGGCTACACCTTC. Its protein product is CAWSVPGFLYGYTF.

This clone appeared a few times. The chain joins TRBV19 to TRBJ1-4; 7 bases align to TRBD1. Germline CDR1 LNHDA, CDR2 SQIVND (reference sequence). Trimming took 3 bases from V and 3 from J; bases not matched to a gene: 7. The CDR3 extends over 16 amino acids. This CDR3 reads CASSMGRGRPNEKLFF. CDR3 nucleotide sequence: TGTGCCAGTAGTATGGGGAGGGGGCGGCCTAATGAAAAACTGTTTTTT.

This CDR3 is CASSQRTGSYGYTF. CDR3 in DNA: TGCGCCAGCAGCCAACGGACAGGGTCCTATGGCTACACCTTC. The chain uses TRBV4-1 and TRBJ1-2, with TRBD1 matching 8 bases. Germline V gene sequence: CDR1 MGHRA, CDR2 YSYEKL. Trimming cost V 2 bases and J 4 bases; bases outside gene matches: 3. This CDR3 has 14 amino acids.

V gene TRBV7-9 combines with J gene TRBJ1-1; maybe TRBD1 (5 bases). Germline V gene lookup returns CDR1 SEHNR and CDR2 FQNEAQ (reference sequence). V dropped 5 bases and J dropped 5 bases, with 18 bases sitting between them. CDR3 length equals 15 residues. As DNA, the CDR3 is TGTGCCAGCAGCCCCGTAAACAGGTTGGGGACTGAAGCTTTCTTT. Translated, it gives CASSPVNRLGTEAFF.

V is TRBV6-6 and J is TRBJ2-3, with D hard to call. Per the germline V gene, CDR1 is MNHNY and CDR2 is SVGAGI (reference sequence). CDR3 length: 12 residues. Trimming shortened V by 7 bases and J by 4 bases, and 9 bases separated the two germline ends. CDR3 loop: CASNQDSDTQYF. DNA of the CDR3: TGTGCCAGCAATCAAGACTCAGATACGCAGTATTTT.

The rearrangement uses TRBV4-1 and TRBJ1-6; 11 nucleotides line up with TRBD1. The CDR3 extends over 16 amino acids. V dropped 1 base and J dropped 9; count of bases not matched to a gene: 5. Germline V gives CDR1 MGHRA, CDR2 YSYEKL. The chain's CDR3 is CASSQGHGQGASPLHF. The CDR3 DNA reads TGCGCCAGCAGCCAAGGGCATGGACAGGGGGCTTCACCCCTCCACTTT.

The CDR3 sequence: CASSRTREDNEQFF. CDR3 nucleotides: TGTGCCAGCAGCCGGACTAGAGAGGACAATGAGCAGTTCTTC. V usage is TRBV9 and J usage is TRBJ2-1; 7 bases match TRBD2. The CDR3 is 14 residues long. CDR1 and CDR2 from the germline V gene are SGDLS and YYNGEE. J was trimmed by 5 bases and V by 4 bases; bases with no gene match: 6.